What follows describes a single T cell receptor (beta chain). V lost 0 bases, J lost 1 base, and 8 bases stayed unmatched. The CDR3 has 18 amino acids. Germline CDR1 reads MNHNS; CDR2 reads SASEGT. These data come from a study of shared clonotypes between healthy human individuals. TCRdb's table, derived via immunoSEQ multiplex PCR, lists solely in-frame clones and lacks some. The sample has under 1,100,000 clones; 65% to 75% are singletons. The TCR originated in a man aged 18 to 30 in good health. Sequenced: memory CD4+ T cells sorted from blood. As for subset: CD45RA-negative fraction. V and J are TRBV6-1 and TRBJ2-7, with 11 positions matching TRBD1. The CDR3 reads CASSEAWTGGSSSYEQYF. DNA of the CDR3: TGTGCCAGCAGTGAAGCCTGGACAGGGGGCAGCTCTTCCTACGAGCAGTACTTC.